Following are 24 T cell receptor beta chains from one sample sequenced in a study of T cells in localized non-small cell lung cancer. Only in-frame clones appear in the TCRdb table, and some are missing; sequencing was by immunoSEQ multiplex PCR. The repertoire has about 3,000 clones, less than 25% of them found once; the top ten carry 5.5% to 7%. The sample here was lung tumor tissue, taken before any cancer treatment. These receptors were obtained from a man aged 18 to 50 with stage II lung adenocarcinoma.

The V and J genes are TRBV11-3 and TRBJ2-1, with TRBD2 matching 9 bases. The germline CDR1 and CDR2 sequences are SGHNT and YENEEA. The CDR3 has 17 residues. Trimming removed 4 bases from V and 7 bases from J; junction bases left unmatched: 14. The CDR3: CASSSQGSGGRVNEQFF. For the CDR3, the DNA is TGTGCCAGCAGCTCCCAGGGGAGCGGGGGGCGGGTAAATGAGCAGTTCTTC. Variable domain in full (rest from reference TRBV11-3 and TRBJ2-1): EAGVVQSPRYKIIEKKQPVAFWCNPISGHNTLYWYLQNLGQGPELLIRYENEEAVDDSQLPKDRFSAERLKGVDSTLKIQPAELGDSAVYLCASSSQGSGGRVNEQFFGPGTRLTVL.

V usage is TRBV11-3 and J usage is TRBJ1-2, with 7 bases identical to TRBD1. The junction had 4 bases not matched to a gene; V was cut back by 3 bases and J by 0 bases. CDR3 length: 15 amino acids. Germline CDR1 SGHNT, CDR2 YENEEA. CDR3 DNA sequence: TGTGCCAGCAGCTTGATGACAGGGTCTAACTATGGCTACACCTTC. The encoded protein is CASSLMTGSNYGYTF.

This clone was counted only a few times. J is TRBJ2-3 and V is TRBV6-8, with 8 positions matching TRBD1. The CDR3 contains 15 residues. V lost 7 bases to trimming and J lost 0 bases; unmatched junction nucleotides: 6. Looked up from germline, CDR1 is MNHGY and CDR2 is SAAAGT. The CDR3 region is CASKEQGGSTDTQYF. The DNA for the CDR3 is TGTGCCAGCAAGGAACAGGGGGGAAGCACAGATACGCAGTATTTT.

This rearrangement joins TRBV30 to TRBJ1-1; D might be TRBD1 (5 bases). Germline CDR1 reads GTSNPN; CDR2 reads SVGIG (reference sequence). The length of the CDR3 is 16 residues. Between the trimmed V and J ends, which lost 2 bases and 3 bases, there was a span of 19 bases. The CDR3 spells CAWSRPGTRDDTEAFF. CDR3 DNA: TGTGCCTGGAGTCGCCCAGGAACCCGGGACGACACTGAAGCTTTCTTT.

This clone was observed a few times. V usage is TRBV28 and J usage is TRBJ1-6, with 8 bases that match TRBD1. V was clipped by 2 bases and J by 5 bases; unmatched bases: 2. Germline loops: CDR1 MDHEN, CDR2 SYDVKM. The CDR3 covers 15 residues. CDR3 DNA sequence: TGTGCCAGCAGTTTAGGACAGGGTAATAATTCACCCCTCCACTTT. Translating it yields CASSLGQGNNSPLHF. Together with reference TRBV28 and TRBJ1-6, the CDR3 gives the full variable domain: DVKVTQSSRYLVKRTGEKVFLECVQDMDHENMFWYRQDPGLGLRLIYFSYDVKMKEKGDIPEGYSVSREKKERFSLILESASTNQTSMYLCASSLGQGNNSPLHFGNGTRLTVT.

The V and J genes are TRBV18 and TRBJ2-7; tentative D call: TRBD2 (6 bases). Germline V gene data show CDR1 as KGHSH and CDR2 as LQKENI. V lost 4 bases to trimming and J lost 2 bases, with 21 bases between them. This CDR3 comprises 17 residues. CDR3 DNA: TGTGCCAGCTCACTATCAAGCTCCGGGACGGGGGCCTACGAGCAGTACTTC. It is translated as CASSLSSSGTGAYEQYF.

This clone is classed as medium-sized (0.01 to 0.1%). The chain carries TRBV28 and TRBJ2-5; 9 nucleotides line up with TRBD1. The CDR3 spans 17 residues. The V gene's germline CDR1 is MDHEN and CDR2 SYDVKM. The junction had 11 bases not matched to a gene; V was cut back by 3 bases and J by 3 bases. CDR3 bases: TGTGCCAGCAGTTTGATAGTGGGGACAGGGATAGAAGAGACCCAGTACTTC. This codes for CASSLIVGTGIEETQYF. The whole variable domain, remainder taken from reference TRBV28 and TRBJ2-5, is DVKVTQSSRYLVKRTGEKVFLECVQDMDHENMFWYRQDPGLGLRLIYFSYDVKMKEKGDIPEGYSVSREKKERFSLILESASTNQTSMYLCASSLIVGTGIEETQYFGPGTRLLVL.

The rearrangement links TRBV29-1 to TRBJ2-1; tentatively, D is TRBD2 (6 bases). Germline CDR1 and CDR2: SQVTM and ANQGSEA. With 8 bases removed from V and 0 bases from J, the gap between germline ends came to 17 bases. CDR3 length equals 15 residues. CDR3 residues: CSLYAGLGSYNEQFF. The CDR3 DNA sequence: TGCAGCCTCTACGCGGGGCTCGGCTCCTACAATGAGCAGTTCTTC.

The chain uses TRBV11-3 and TRBJ2-7; 8 nucleotides agree with TRBD1. The ends lost 4 bases at V and 3 bases at J; junction bases unmatched: 5. Germline CDR1 reads SGHNT; CDR2 reads YENEEA. The CDR3 contains 14 residues. The CDR3 region is CASSSGTGFYEQYF. The CDR3 DNA reads TGTGCCAGCAGCTCCGGGACAGGATTCTACGAGCAGTACTTC.

The rearrangement joins TRBV29-1 to TRBJ2-7, with 10 nucleotides matching TRBD1. The CDR3 spans 12 residues. With V trimmed by 5 bases and J by 4 bases, 2 bases remained unmatched. Germline assignment: CDR1 SQVTM and CDR2 ANQGSEA. The CDR3 coding sequence is TGCAGCGTTCGACAGGGGGCTTACGAGCAGTACTTC. Its protein product is CSVRQGAYEQYF.

This rearrangement joins TRBV6-8 to TRBJ1-6; no definite D call. With 5 bases removed from V and 3 bases from J, the gap between germline ends came to 5 bases. The germline CDR1 and CDR2 sequences are MNHGY and SAAAGT. CDR3 length: 13 residues. CDR3 nucleotide sequence: TGTGCCAGCAGTGAGGACTATAATTCACCCCTCCACTTT. This translates into CASSEDYNSPLHF.

A few counts support this clone. V and J are TRBV6-8 and TRBJ2-5; 10 nucleotides agree with TRBD2. The V and J ends lost 10 bases and 0 bases, in that order; junction bases with no gene match: 8. The CDR3 is 15 residues long. Germline-derived CDR1 and CDR2 are MNHGY and SAAAGT. This CDR3 reads CAIRDSGGHQETQYF. The CDR3, as DNA: TGTGCCATCAGGGATAGCGGGGGGCACCAAGAGACCCAGTACTTC.

This clone qualifies as medium-sized. The gene calls are TRBV6-8 and TRBJ2-6, with TRBD1 matching over 8 bases. Germline V gene lookup returns CDR1 MNHGY and CDR2 SAAAGT. V shed 8 bases and J 1 base; nucleotides not matched to a gene: 7. There are 16 residues in the CDR3. In DNA form, the CDR3 reads TGTGCCAGCTTCAGGGGGCAAGTTTCTGGGGCCAACGTCCTGACTTTC. It specifies CASFRGQVSGANVLTF.

This clone has only a few counts. The genes are TRBV6-8 and TRBJ2-7, with 8 bases aligning to TRBD2. CDR1 MNHGY and CDR2 SAAAGT come from the germline V gene. This CDR3 is built from 12 residues. V gave up 6 bases and J gave up 7 bases; unmatched junction bases: 5. The CDR3 DNA follows: TGTGCCAGCAGCAGGGGACTAGGGGAGCAGTACTTC. Its protein is CASSRGLGEQYF.

This clone was counted only a few times. The J gene is TRBJ2-5, the V gene TRBV6-8; TRBD1 agrees at 11 bases. Germline assignment: CDR1 MNHGY and CDR2 SAAAGT. The CDR3 is 15 residues long. Trimming took 6 bases from V and 5 from J; bases not matched to a gene: 8. CDR3: CASSLDRGRGETQYF. Written as DNA, the CDR3 is TGTGCCAGCAGCCTGGACAGGGGGCGCGGGGAGACCCAGTACTTC.

The chain couples TRBV28 to TRBJ2-1, with D hard to call. V lost 6 bases, J lost 8 bases, and 11 bases lay in between. Germline-derived CDR1 and CDR2 are MDHEN and SYDVKM. The CDR3 spans 12 residues. The CDR3 DNA is TGTGCCAGCAGGGCCCGGATCCATGAGCAGTTCTTC. Translated: CASRARIHEQFF.

This clone was detected only a few times. The gene calls are TRBV6-8 and TRBJ2-3, with 7 bases that match TRBD1. CDR1 MNHGY and CDR2 SAAAGT come from the germline V gene. Trimming took 5 bases from V and 0 from J; bases not matched to a gene: 14. The CDR3 sequence is 18 residues long. CDR3 protein: CASSVRPGQLSSTDTQYF. CDR3 DNA sequence: TGTGCCAGCAGTGTCCGCCCGGGACAGCTATCTAGCACAGATACGCAGTATTTT.

The chain combines TRBV11-3 with TRBJ2-7; weak D call: TRBD2 (7 bases). The length of the CDR3 is 14 residues. V shed 5 bases and J shed 2 bases, with 13 bases lying between them. Germline V CDR1 and CDR2: SGHNT, YENEEA. CDR3 sequence (DNA): TGTGCCAGCAGCGGAGGGGGGGCCCCCTACGAGCAGTACTTC. Translation gives CASSGGGAPYEQYF.

This clone was counted a few times. The chain links TRBV28 to TRBJ1-2; 7 positions agree with TRBD1. Trimming removed 10 bases from V and 3 bases from J; junction bases left unmatched: 8. CDR1 is MDHEN, CDR2 SYDVKM, per germline. The CDR3 spans 13 residues. In DNA, the CDR3 is TGTGCCACCACGGGACAGAGGCACTATGGCTACACCTTC. Encoded protein: CATTGQRHYGYTF.

This clone showed up just a few times. The chain is built from TRBV6-8 and TRBJ2-7; 9 bases line up with TRBD1. V shed 5 bases, J shed 0 bases, and the junction held 11 bases outside the gene matches. CDR3 length equals 17 residues. The germline V gene has CDR1 MNHGY and CDR2 SAAAGT. This CDR3 reads CASSTLKRDRVSYEQYF. The CDR3 nucleotides read TGTGCCAGCAGTACCCTTAAACGGGACAGGGTCTCCTACGAGCAGTACTTC.

The rearrangement links TRBV12-2 to TRBJ2-3; the DNA was not used to check the table's D call, TRBD2. TRBV12-2 is marked as a pseudogene. The CDR3 consists of 18 residues. CDR3 bases: TGTGCAAGTCGCTTCTTCCACCCGGCTAGCGGGGGAGAAGATACGCAGTATTTT. This gives the protein CASRFFHPASGGEDTQYF.

This chain connects TRBV19 to TRBJ2-5; 7 nucleotides align to TRBD2. The CDR3 runs 15 residues. J lost 2 bases, V lost 5 bases, and 8 bases had no gene match. Germline assignment: CDR1 LNHDA and CDR2 SQIVND (reference sequence). The CDR3 loop is CASSPRTREQETQYF. The DNA for the CDR3 is TGTGCCAGTAGTCCCCGGACTAGGGAGCAAGAGACCCAGTACTTC. The variable domain in full, completed from reference TRBV19 and TRBJ2-5, reads DGGITQSPKYLFRKEGQNVTLSCEQNLNHDAMYWYRQDPGQGLRLIYYSQIVNDFQKGDIAEGYSVSREKKESFPLTVTSAQKNPTAFYLCASSPRTREQETQYFGPGTRLLVL.

There are a few counts of this clone. The rearrangement joins TRBV5-1 to TRBJ1-4, with a possible D match to TRBD1 (6 bases). The CDR3 contains 14 residues. The germline CDR1 and CDR2 sequences are SGHRS and YFSETQ. Trimming cost V 4 bases and J 5 bases, with 12 bases left between them. The CDR3 bases are TGCGCCAGCAGCACAGGGACGGGAAATGAAAAACTGTTTTTT. It yields the protein CASSTGTGNEKLFF.

The chain has TRBV19 and TRBJ2-1, with 11 bases lining up with TRBD1. The trim removed 4 bases at V and 3 bases at J, leaving 2 bases unmatched. This CDR3 is built from 15 residues. Germline CDR1 reads LNHDA; CDR2 reads SQIVND (reference sequence). This CDR3 is CASSKGQGVYNEQFF. CDR3 nucleotide sequence: TGTGCCAGTAGTAAGGGACAGGGGGTCTACAATGAGCAGTTCTTC.